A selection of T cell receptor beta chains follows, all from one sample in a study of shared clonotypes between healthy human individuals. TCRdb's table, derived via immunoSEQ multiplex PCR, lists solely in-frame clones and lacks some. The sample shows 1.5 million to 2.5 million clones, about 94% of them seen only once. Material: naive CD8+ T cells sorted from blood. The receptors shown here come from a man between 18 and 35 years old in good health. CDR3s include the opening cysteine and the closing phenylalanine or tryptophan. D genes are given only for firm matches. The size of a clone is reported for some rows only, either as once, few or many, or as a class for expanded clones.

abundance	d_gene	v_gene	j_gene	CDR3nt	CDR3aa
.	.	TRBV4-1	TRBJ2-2	TGCGCCAGCAGCCTCTCTGGCCGGGACTCTAGGACCGGGGAGCTGTTTTTT	CASSLSGRDSRTGELFF
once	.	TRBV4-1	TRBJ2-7	TGCGCCAGCAGCCAAGAAGTTGGGGGATCCTACGAGCAGTACTTC	CASSQEVGGSYEQYF
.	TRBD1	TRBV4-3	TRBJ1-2	TGCGCCAGCAGCCCCTTGACAGGGGATGGCTATGGCTACACCTTC	CASSPLTGDGYGYTF
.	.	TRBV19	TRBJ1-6	TGTGCCAGTAGTATAGTCGGGTCACCCCTCCACTTT	CASSIVGSPLHF
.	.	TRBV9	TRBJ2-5	TGTGCCAGCAGCGTAGAGGGGCTAGTCTATGAGACCCAGTACTTC	CASSVEGLVYETQYF
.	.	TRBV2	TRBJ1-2	TGTGCCAGCAGTGCCGGACACAATAACTATGGCTACACCTTC	CASSAGHNNYGYTF
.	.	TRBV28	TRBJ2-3	TGTGCCAGCAGTTCAGGGGCACGGAGCACAGATACGCAGTATTTT	CASSSGARSTDTQYF
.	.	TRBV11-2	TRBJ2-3	TGTGCCAGCAGCAACAACCCAGTCCTAGTCACAGATACGCAGTATTTT	CASSNNPVLVTDTQYF
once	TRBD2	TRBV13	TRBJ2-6	TGTGCCAGCAGCTTTGGAGTCACTAGCGGTGATCCAGGGGCCAACGTCCTGACTTTC	CASSFGVTSGDPGANVLTF
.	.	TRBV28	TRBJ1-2	TGTGCCAGCAGTTTGGGGGACCTTGTGGAGGGCTACACCTTC	CASSLGDLVEGYTF